This TCR beta chain emerged from a study of blood T cell repertoires in COVID-19. Germline assignment: CDR1 ENHRY and CDR2 SYGVKD. With 6 bases removed from V and 1 base from J, the gap between germline ends came to 9 bases. CDR3 length equals 14 residues. Data came from immunoSEQ multiplex PCR; TCRdb stores just in-frame clones and leaves some out. The repertoire holds about 190,000 clones, with about 88% as singletons. The sequence came from a man aged 30 to 45 with acute or convalescent COVID-19. The V gene is TRBV10-3, the J gene TRBJ2-2, with D maybe TRBD2 (6 bases). Sample: peripheral blood. The chain's CDR3 is CAIRGTENTGELFF. The CDR3 coding sequence is TGTGCCATCAGGGGGACTGAGAACACCGGGGAGCTGTTTTTT.